This T cell receptor (beta chain) was documented in a study of HIV-infected patients and healthy controls. TCRdb reanalysed the 5' RACE reads using MiXCR and keeps one entry per CDR3 protein. The table has 55,000 to 70,000 distinct CDR3 sequences, less than 20% seen once. The CDR3 loop spans 15 amino acids. Trimming at V came to 5 bases and at J to 8 bases, leaving 5 bases not matched to a gene. Germline CDR1 and CDR2: MNHEY and SVGAGI. This chain joins TRBV6-5 and TRBJ2-1, with TRBD2 matching 14 bases. The sample was CD4+ T cells from blood. The receptor's source is a human donor in good health. CDR3 nucleotides: TGTGCCAGCAGTCCCGGGACTAGCGGGAGTGATGAGCAGTTCTTC. It specifies CASSPGTSGSDEQFF.